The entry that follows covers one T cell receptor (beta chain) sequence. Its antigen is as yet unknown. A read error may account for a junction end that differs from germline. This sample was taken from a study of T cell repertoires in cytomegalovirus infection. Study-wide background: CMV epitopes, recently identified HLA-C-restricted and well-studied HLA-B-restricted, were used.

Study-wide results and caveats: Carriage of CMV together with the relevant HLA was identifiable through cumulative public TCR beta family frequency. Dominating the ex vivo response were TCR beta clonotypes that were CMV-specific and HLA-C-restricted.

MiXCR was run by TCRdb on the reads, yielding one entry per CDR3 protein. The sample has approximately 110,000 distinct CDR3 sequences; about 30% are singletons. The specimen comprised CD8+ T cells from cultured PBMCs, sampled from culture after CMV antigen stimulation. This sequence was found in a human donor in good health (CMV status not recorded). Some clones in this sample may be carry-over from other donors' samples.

As DNA, the CDR3 is TGTGCCAGCAGCTTAGGCGAGGGGCTCCTCTATGCCTACACCTTC. Its translation: CASSLGEGLLYAYTF. The chain carries TRBV7-2 and TRBJ1-2, with D perhaps matching TRBD1 (5 bases). CDR1 and CDR2 (germline): SGHTA, FQGNSA. The CDR3 runs to 15 residues.